Shown below are 27 T cell receptor beta chains from a single sample sequenced in a study of identical twins. Each CDR3 protein gets one entry after TCRdb re-called the 5' RACE reads with MiXCR. The table has 500,000 to 550,000 distinct CDR3 sequences, around 24% seen once; the top ten hold around 0.48%. This same sample was also part of a study on yellow fever vaccine responses in identical twins.

The source material was CD4+ T cells sorted from blood. The receptor set was obtained from a young woman in good health.

This clonotype was seen a handful of times. The chain uses TRBV3-1 and TRBJ2-7; 7 bases are a match to TRBD1. Germline V gives CDR1 LGHDT, CDR2 YNNKEL (reference sequence). This CDR3 has 15 amino acids. V lost 2 bases and J lost 0; bases outside the gene matches: 4. CDR3 residues: CASSQNRGLSYEQYF. In DNA form, the CDR3 reads TGTGCCAGCAGCCAAAACAGGGGCCTCTCCTACGAGCAGTACTTC.

The genes are TRBV9 and TRBJ2-1, with D unclear. Trimming pared 0 bases from V and 8 bases from J, leaving 6 bases between. This CDR3 is 12 amino acids long. Germline-derived CDR1 and CDR2 are SGDLS and YYNGEE. CDR3 bases: TGTGCCAGCAGCGTAGGTGTCTATGAGCAGTTCTTC. Amino acids: CASSVGVYEQFF.

This clonotype appeared a few times. The chain recombines TRBV10-3 with TRBJ2-2, with 14 bases matching TRBD2. This CDR3 has 16 residues. Germline-derived CDR1 and CDR2 are ENHRY and SYGVKD. The J segment lost 0 bases and the V segment lost 10 bases, leaving 4 bases of the junction unmatched. The DNA of the CDR3 is TGTGCCACCGGACTAGCGGGGGGAGCGAACACCGGGGAGCTGTTTTTT. Protein: CATGLAGGANTGELFF.

V is TRBV5-1 and J is TRBJ2-7, with TRBD2 matching over 10 bases. There are 14 residues in the CDR3. Looked up from germline, CDR1 is SGHRS and CDR2 is YFSETQ. Trimming at V came to 0 bases and at J to 7 bases, leaving 4 bases not matched to a gene. Here the CDR3 DNA reads TGCGCCAGCAGCTTGGGCGAACTAGCGGGGGAGCAGTACTTC. Residues: CASSLGELAGEQYF.

J is TRBJ1-1 and V is TRBV20-1; D remains ambiguous. Germline V gives CDR1 DFQATT, CDR2 SNEGSKA (reference sequence). Trimming left V 3 bases short and J 7 bases short, with 3 bases between. The CDR3 loop spans 9 amino acids. The CDR3 loop reads CSASFEAFF. CDR3 in DNA: TGCAGTGCTAGTTTTGAAGCTTTCTTT.

The chain's CDR3 is CASSLTGTSGLNEQFF. CDR3 sequence (DNA): TGCGCCAGCAGCCTTACCGGGACTAGCGGCCTCAATGAGCAGTTCTTC. This chain connects TRBV4-1 to TRBJ2-1; 11 bases are shared with TRBD2. Germline CDR1 is MGHRA and CDR2 is YSYEKL. J gave up 6 bases and V 4 bases, and 8 bases lay outside the gene matches. The CDR3 contains 16 residues.

This clonotype was counted a few times. The V and J genes are TRBV7-6 and TRBJ2-5; D not certain. V was shortened by 7 bases and J by 0 bases, with 6 bases between the two germline ends. This CDR3 has 12 residues. Germline values: CDR1 SGHVS, CDR2 FNYEAQ. CDR3 protein: CASNKYQETQYF. CDR3 in DNA: TGTGCCAGCAACAAGTACCAAGAGACCCAGTACTTC. The entire variable domain, with the rest obtained from reference TRBV7-6 and TRBJ2-5, is as follows: GAGVSQSPRYKVTKRGQDVALRCDPISGHVSLYWYRQALGQGPEFLTYFNYEAQQDKSGLPNDRFSAERPEGSISTLTIQRTEQRDSAMYRCASNKYQETQYFGPGTRLLVL.

V usage is TRBV7-3 and J usage is TRBJ2-3, with a possible D match to TRBD1 (6 bases). This CDR3 contains 14 residues. Deletions cut 5 bases from V and 0 bases from J, with 9 bases between. CDR1 and CDR2 (germline): SGHTA, FQGTGA. CDR3 nucleotides: TGTGCCAGCAGCATGGGGGCCAGCACAGATACGCAGTATTTT. It encodes CASSMGASTDTQYF.

This clonotype was detected a few times. V is TRBV2 and J is TRBJ2-5, with a weak D call TRBD2 (5 bases). Germline V CDR1 and CDR2: SNHLY, FYNNEI. V was shortened by 7 bases and J by 5 bases, with 14 bases between the two germline ends. The CDR3 covers 13 residues. CDR3 sequence: CASTSGLWETQYF. The CDR3 DNA is TGTGCCAGCACAAGTGGACTCTGGGAGACCCAGTACTTC.

J is TRBJ2-7 and V is TRBV28; TRBD1 matches at 8 bases. The CDR3 sequence is 13 residues long. The germline gives CDR1 MDHEN, CDR2 SYDVKM. V gave up 6 bases and J gave up 5 bases; unmatched junction bases: 6. The CDR3 DNA sequence: TGTGCCAGCAGGGATAAGACAGGGGACGAGCAGTACTTC. It yields the protein CASRDKTGDEQYF.

This clonotype was detected a few times. Without the conserved terminal phenylalanine or tryptophan, this CDR3 likely stems from a read error. The chain is built from TRBV2 and TRBJ2-4; no reliable D call. Germline V gives CDR1 SNHLY, CDR2 FYNNEI. The CDR3 contains 16 residues. The V end was cut by 6 bases, the J end by 1 base, with 16 bases between. The CDR3 nucleotides are TGTGCCAGCAGCTACCGCCTCCTAAGTGCCAAAAACATTCAGTACTCC. This gives the protein CASSYRLLSAKNIQYS.

In its sample, this clonotype was seen a few times. The chain couples TRBV28 to TRBJ1-2; D gene ambiguous. The CDR3 runs 12 residues. The germline V gene has CDR1 MDHEN and CDR2 SYDVKM. Trimming cost V 3 bases and J 8 bases, with 10 bases left between them. CDR3 amino acids: CASSFEGGGYTF. DNA of the CDR3: TGTGCCAGCAGTTTCGAGGGCGGAGGCTACACCTTC.

In its sample, this clonotype was seen a few times. This chain connects TRBV7-9 to TRBJ2-2; D call uncertain. V was clipped by 8 bases and J by 8 bases, with 15 bases between them. The CDR3 contains 13 residues. Germline loops: CDR1 SEHNR, CDR2 FQNEAQ (reference sequence). The CDR3 DNA is TGTGCCAGCTCACTGACCCTCGTTGGGGAGCTGTTTTTT. It codes for CASSLTLVGELFF.

This clonotype has at least ten counts. The chain recombines TRBV24-1 with TRBJ1-2; the D is unclear. Per the germline V gene, CDR1 is KGHDR and CDR2 is SFDVKD. Trimming left V 1 base short and J 5 bases short, with 7 bases between. The CDR3 length is 13 residues. The CDR3 loop reads CATSDLKQYGYTF. The CDR3, as DNA: TGTGCCACCAGTGATTTAAAGCAATATGGCTACACCTTC.

This clonotype has a handful of counts. The chain recombines TRBV11-1 with TRBJ2-1, with TRBD2 matching 11 bases. Germline V gives CDR1 SGHAT, CDR2 FQDESV (reference sequence). The CDR3 totals 19 residues. Losses at the gene ends were 2 bases for V and 2 bases for J; bases not matched to a gene: 11. CDR3 nucleotide sequence: TGTGCCAGCAGCTTATCGGGTGGGAGTAGCGGGAGGGCCTACAATGAGCAGTTCTTC. Its translation: CASSLSGGSSGRAYNEQFF. Supplemented by reference TRBV11-1 and TRBJ2-1, the full variable domain reads EAEVAQSPRYKITEKSQAVAFWCDPISGHATLYWYRQILGQGPELLVQFQDESVVDDSQLPKDRFSAERLKGVDSTLKIQPAELGDSAMYLCASSLSGGSSGRAYNEQFFGPGTRLTVL.

The V and J genes are TRBV12-3 or TRBV12-4 and TRBJ2-5, with unresolved D. With 0 bases removed from V and 5 bases from J, the gap between germline ends came to 13 bases. This CDR3 region has 15 residues. In nucleotides, the CDR3 is TGTGCCAGCAGTTTAGCTCCTAGGTTAGGGGAGACCCAGTACTTC. Translated: CASSLAPRLGETQYF.

There are a few counts of this clonotype. CDR3 bases: TGCGCCAGCAGCTTGTTTAGGGGCGACGGCAATGAGCAGTTCTTC. It is translated as CASSLFRGDGNEQFF. The chain combines TRBV5-1 with TRBJ2-1, with a possible D match to TRBD1 (5 bases). Germline V gene data show CDR1 as SGHRS and CDR2 as YFSETQ. CDR3 length: 15 residues. V gave up 1 base and J gave up 6 bases, with 14 bases separating them.

The rearrangement uses TRBV20-1 and TRBJ2-4; either TRBD1 or TRBD2 may supply D (5 bases each). With 5 bases removed from V and 4 bases from J, the gap between germline ends came to 15 bases. The CDR3 is 14 amino acids. Per germline, CDR1 DFQATT and CDR2 SNEGSKA (reference sequence). CDR3 residues: CSAWIGTEKNIQYF. As DNA, the CDR3 is TGCAGTGCTTGGATAGGGACGGAAAAAAACATTCAGTACTTC.

V and J are TRBV20-1 and TRBJ1-4; D unclear. The CDR3 covers 14 residues. V was pared by 5 bases and J by 0 bases, with 10 bases between. The germline CDR1 and CDR2 sequences are DFQATT and SNEGSKA (reference sequence). CDR3 sequence: CSAARTATNEKLFF. The CDR3 DNA sequence: TGCAGTGCTGCTCGGACGGCAACTAATGAAAAACTGTTTTTT.

This clonotype came up a few times. The V call is TRBV5-1, the J call TRBJ2-2, with a tentative D call TRBD2 (5 bases). The V end was cut by 2 bases, the J end by 6 bases, with 11 bases between. CDR3 length: 14 residues. Germline V gene lookup returns CDR1 SGHRS and CDR2 YFSETQ. CDR3 DNA sequence: TGCGCCAGCAGCTTAATTGCTAGCTCCGGGGAGCTGTTTTTT. Encoded protein: CASSLIASSGELFF.

V is TRBV4-1 and J is TRBJ2-5; possibly TRBD1 for D (5 bases). CDR1 and CDR2 (germline): MGHRA, YSYEKL. Trimming cost V 5 bases and J 3 bases, with 19 bases left between them. CDR3 size: 16 residues. CDR3 residues: CASSNPRGSSKETQYF. CDR3 coding DNA: TGCGCCAGCAGCAACCCAAGGGGCAGCTCTAAAGAGACCCAGTACTTC.

The table lists this clonotype with a few counts. The V and J genes are TRBV27 and TRBJ2-1; TRBD2 matches at 11 bases. The trim removed 7 bases at V and 4 bases at J, leaving 9 bases unmatched. This CDR3 has 16 residues. Germline loops: CDR1 MNHEY, CDR2 SMNVEV (reference sequence). CDR3 loop: CASIKSTSGSYNEQFF. CDR3 coding DNA: TGTGCCAGCATCAAATCAACTAGCGGGAGTTACAATGAGCAGTTCTTC.

A few counts support this clonotype. The V and J genes are TRBV3-1 and TRBJ2-1, with D possibly matching TRBD2 (6 bases). Per the germline V gene, CDR1 is LGHDT and CDR2 is YNNKEL (reference sequence). This CDR3 is 16 amino acids long. Trimming pared 1 base from V and 3 bases from J, leaving 13 bases between. The chain's CDR3 is CASSQGIGLNYNEQFF. DNA for the CDR3: TGTGCCAGCAGCCAAGGAATTGGACTAAACTACAATGAGCAGTTCTTC.

This clonotype was recorded a few times. The V call is TRBV24-1, the J call TRBJ2-1, with 15 positions matching TRBD2. CDR1 is KGHDR and CDR2 is SFDVKD in the germline V gene. This CDR3 is 17 amino acids long. V trimming: 6 bases; J trimming: 15 bases; junction bases outside the gene matches: 17. The CDR3 protein is CATSRKFGTSGRLLPFF. The CDR3 nucleotides are TGTGCCACCAGTAGAAAGTTCGGGACTAGCGGGAGGTTATTACCGTTCTTC.

V and J are TRBV11-2 and TRBJ2-7, with TRBD2 matching 7 bases. CDR3 length: 15 amino acids. With 1 base clipped from V and 2 bases from J, the junction kept 5 bases outside the gene matches. Germline V gives CDR1 SGHAT, CDR2 FQNNGV. CDR3 nucleotide sequence: TGTGCCAGCAGCTTAGTACCTAGCGGAACCTACGAGCAGTACTTC. It yields the protein CASSLVPSGTYEQYF.

There are a few counts of this clonotype. The chain carries TRBV6-1 and TRBJ1-3; possible D gene TRBD1, 6 bases. The CDR3 is made up of 14 amino acids. Germline loops: CDR1 MNHNS, CDR2 SASEGT. Trimming took off 7 bases at V and 1 base at J, with 11 bases between the two ends. The CDR3 sequence: CASTRGGSGNTIYF. The CDR3 DNA reads TGTGCCAGCACCCGAGGGGGTTCTGGAAACACCATATATTTT.

The chain carries TRBV12-3 or TRBV12-4 and TRBJ1-5, with 9 positions matching TRBD1. With 5 bases clipped from V and 4 bases from J, the junction kept 6 bases outside the gene matches. There are 15 residues in the CDR3. CDR3 sequence: CASSPDRGWNQPQHF. The DNA for the CDR3 is TGTGCCAGCAGTCCGGACAGGGGATGGAATCAGCCCCAGCATTTT.